This T cell receptor beta chain derives from a study of T-cell memory formation after mild COVID-19. Study observations and caveats: CD4+ contracting clones were mainly CM and EM; CD8+ ones, EMRA.

A word on this clonotype: Its antigen is undetermined.

TCRdb recomputed calls from the 5' RACE reads with MiXCR, one row per CDR3 protein. The sample has 540,000 or so distinct CDR3 sequences, roughly 20% seen once. V shed 2 bases, J shed 6 bases, and the junction held 6 bases outside the gene matches. The CDR3 consists of 15 residues. Germline lookup yields CDR1 PRHDT and CDR2 FYEKMQ (reference sequence). This chain links TRBV13 with TRBJ2-7, with TRBD1 identical over 11 bases. The sequence was collected from an adult woman who had mild COVID-19 (a few samples of this study predate the infection). Cell type and time point are not known. Sequencing was performed on PBMCs or a T cell subset sorted from them (not recorded which). The CDR3 DNA reads TGTGCCAGCAGCTTACAGTGGACAGGGGGCAGCGAGCAGTACTTC. Encoded protein: CASSLQWTGGSEQYF.